The TCR beta chain described here comes from a study of PD-L1 blockade in urothelial cancer. About the research overall: In 2014 therapy began: atezolizumab 1,200 mg intravenously every 3 weeks.

Clones were read by immunoSEQ multiplex PCR, and TCRdb kept only the in-frame ones, dropping some. The data hold about 55,000 clones, with 60% to 85% observed a single time. Diagnoses among patients were locally advanced or metastatic urothelial carcinoma. Each patient contributed between 1 and 8 total time points of blood mononuclear cells, pretreatment and during treatment. This TCR came from a man aged 65 to 79 with urothelial cancer. The material sequenced was PBMCs, taken around atezolizumab (anti-PD-L1) treatment.

CDR3: CASSPLNRGSSYEQYF. DNA for the CDR3: TGTGCCAGCTCACCACTCAACAGGGGGTCCTCCTACGAGCAGTACTTC. The gene calls are TRBV18 and TRBJ2-7, with 8 bases that match TRBD1. The CDR3 is 16 amino acids. CDR1 and CDR2 (germline): KGHSH, LQKENI. Trimming at V came to 1 base and at J to 0 bases, leaving 5 bases not matched to a gene.